This T cell receptor beta chain came from a study of CXCR3-negative and CXCR3-positive naive CD8 T cells. Germline V CDR1 and CDR2: LNHDA, SQIVND (reference sequence). The CDR3 runs 14 residues. UMI-tagged TRB cDNA libraries were built via 5' RACE. For each CDR3 protein, TCRdb gives one entry from its re-call of the 5' RACE reads, without DNA. Its clone listing holds around 90,000 distinct CDR3 sequences. V usage is TRBV19 and J usage is TRBJ2-7; the TCRdb D gene call, TRBD2, has no DNA to confirm it. Sequencing input: naive CXCR3- CD8+ T cells from blood. Subset reported: CD45RO-CCR7+CD27+CD95- naive CD8+ T cells lacking CXCR3 (TNR3-). The TCR was taken from a human donor in good health. Some clones in this sample may be carry-over from other donors' samples. The CDR3 region is CASRDGIAGAEQYF. The variable domain in full, completed from reference TRBV19 and TRBJ2-7, reads DGGITQSPKYLFRKEGQNVTLSCEQNLNHDAMYWYRQDPGQGLRLIYYSQIVNDFQKGDIAEGYSVSREKKESFPLTVTSAQKNPTAFYLCASRDGIAGAEQYFGPGTRLTVT.